This TCR beta chain is drawn from a study of OX40 agonist ivuxolimab in advanced cancers. On the study more broadly: Anti-PD-1, anti-PD-L1 or anti-CTLA-4 therapy given earlier was allowed, and 40% had some.

The table came from immunoSEQ multiplex PCR; TCRdb's copy has only in-frame clones and leaves some out. The sample carries about 20,000 clones, around 72% recorded once. The germline V gene has CDR1 KGHSH and CDR2 LQKENI. The CDR3 consists of 15 residues. Trimming cost V 4 bases and J 0 bases, with 12 bases left between them. The receptor was derived from an adult with an advanced solid tumor such as melanoma, head and neck, liver or kidney cancer. The chain combines TRBV18 with TRBJ2-5; possibly TRBD1 for D (6 bases). The source was CD4+ or CD8+ T cells sorted from blood, collected in a trial of the OX40 agonist ivuxolimab. CDR3 DNA sequence: TGTGCCAGCTCACTACAGGGTGGTTACCAAGAGACCCAGTACTTC. It encodes CASSLQGGYQETQYF.